This T cell receptor beta chain is drawn from a study of T cells in localized non-small cell lung cancer. Notes on the study in general: Those with higher blood T cell density had longer overall survival.

V was clipped by 5 bases and J by 8 bases; unmatched bases: 9. The germline gives CDR1 SGHNT, CDR2 YENEEA. This CDR3 is built from 16 residues. This clone has a handful of counts. What it recognizes is unknown. Only in-frame clones appear in the TCRdb table, and some are missing; sequencing was by immunoSEQ multiplex PCR. The top ten hold roughly 9.9% of the sample, which has some 1,500 clones, roughly a quarter seen once. The genes are TRBV11-3 and TRBJ2-1; 13 nucleotides match TRBD2. This specimen consisted of lung tumor tissue, obtained before any cancer treatment. The sequence was collected from a man aged 35 to 70 with stage I squamous cell lung carcinoma. The CDR3 loop is CASSDGLAGVSDEQFF. DNA for the CDR3: TGTGCCAGCAGCGACGGACTAGCGGGAGTATCCGATGAGCAGTTCTTC.